The 8 T cell receptor beta chains given below trace back to one sample, sequenced in a study of PD-1 blockade in classical Hodgkin lymphoma. Sequencing was performed with immunoSEQ multiplex PCR; in TCRdb, only in-frame clones are kept and a portion is missing. The table records about 21,000 clones, 70% to 80% of them present only once. The time point is: cycle 4 day 1 (C4D1), after 5 to 7 weeks of nivolumab. Relapse after autologous stem cell transplantation occurred in every patient, and brentuximab vedotin exposure varied. Specimen: peripheral blood mononuclear cells (PBMCs), collected before the fourth cycle of nivolumab. These receptors all stem from a human donor with classical Hodgkin lymphoma.

This clone appeared once. The V and J genes are TRBV5-4 and TRBJ2-7, with TRBD2 matching 7 bases. CDR1 and CDR2 (germline): SGHNT, YYREEE (reference sequence). Trimming cost V 1 base and J 2 bases; bases outside gene matches: 9. The CDR3 sequence is 16 residues long. CDR3 in DNA: TGTGCCAGCAGCTTGAGCGGCTCAGCGGGGACCTACGAGCAGTACTTC. Amino acid sequence: CASSLSGSAGTYEQYF.

The chain carries TRBV21-1 and TRBJ1-3. TRBV21-1 has pseudogene status. This CDR3 spans 16 amino acids. The CDR3 sequence: CASSPGGARPGNTIYF. DNA of the CDR3: TGTGCCAGCAGCCCGGGAGGGGCTAGGCCTGGAAACACCATATATTTT.

This clone was seen once. This chain links TRBV5-1 with TRBJ2-2; 9 nucleotides align to TRBD1. Germline-derived CDR1 and CDR2 are SGHRS and YFSETQ. The CDR3 is made up of 15 amino acids. Unmatched junction bases numbered 8, after V lost 4 bases and J lost 7 bases. The CDR3 DNA follows: TGCGCCAGCAGCAGGAACAGGGGGCGAAGCGGGGAGCTGTTTTTT. Protein: CASSRNRGRSGELFF.

The chain carries TRBV4-2 and TRBJ2-1; D unclear. There are 16 residues in the CDR3. Germline CDR1 reads LGHNA; CDR2 reads YNFKEQ. The ends were cut back, 0 bases at V and 2 bases at J, with 11 bases in the middle. CDR3 sequence (DNA): TGTGCCAGCAGCCAAGATAGTGGACCGACCTACAATGAGCAGTTCTTC. It specifies CASSQDSGPTYNEQFF.

This clone was seen more than once but under ten times. This rearrangement joins TRBV19 to TRBJ1-4, with D maybe TRBD1 (5 bases). V was shortened by 5 bases and J by 12 bases, with 19 bases between the two germline ends. The CDR3 has 14 amino acids. Germline assignment: CDR1 LNHDA and CDR2 SQIVND (reference sequence). The CDR3 protein is CASSVDLLQGELFF. Here the CDR3 DNA reads TGTGCCAGTAGTGTGGACCTATTACAAGGGGAACTGTTTTTT.

Remarks on this clone: The same CDR3 is also encoded by other DNA sequences in this sample. This sequence joins TRBV11-3 and TRBJ2-2; D not resolved. Germline V gives CDR1 SGHNT, CDR2 YENEEA. With 0 bases removed from V and 8 bases from J, the gap between germline ends came to 7 bases. This CDR3 is built from 13 residues. The CDR3 region has the DNA TGTGCCAGCAGCTTAGATTCGGCTGGGGAGCTGTTTTTT. Encoded protein: CASSLDSAGELFF.

The V call is TRBV19, the J call TRBJ2-7, with TRBD2 matching 8 bases. V lost 6 bases, J lost 5 bases, and 15 bases stayed unmatched. The CDR3 has 16 residues. Germline CDR1 is LNHDA and CDR2 is SQIVND (reference sequence). CDR3 nucleotide sequence: TGTGCCAGTAGCCCCACGGGGGGGGTTTATTCTCACGAGCAGTACTTC. It is translated as CASSPTGGVYSHEQYF.

The sample holds one count of this clone. The chain has TRBV30 and TRBJ2-1, with TRBD2 matching over 12 bases. V lost 5 bases to trimming and J lost 5 bases; unmatched junction nucleotides: 4. The CDR3 consists of 14 residues. Looked up from germline, CDR1 is GTSNPN and CDR2 is SVGIG (reference sequence). The CDR3 DNA reads TGTGCCTGGGGACTAGCGGGGACGAACAATGAGCAGTTCTTC. As protein: CAWGLAGTNNEQFF.